Ten or more counts support the clone carrying this T cell receptor (beta chain). Its antigen is unknown. Samples came from axillary lymph nodes draining the breast cancer. The V gene end was trimmed by 6 bases and the J gene end by 7 bases; junction bases not matched to a gene: 13. Germline lookup yields CDR1 DFQATT and CDR2 SNEGSKA (reference sequence). This CDR3 comprises 14 residues. This entry comes from a study of breast tumors, draining lymph nodes, adjacent tissues. Whole-study findings and limits: Tumors had less TCR diversity than lymph nodes, more than nontumor tissue.

One entry per CDR3 protein results from TCRdb running MiXCR on the multiplex PCR reads. The sample has about 200,000 distinct CDR3 sequences, 30% to 40% seen once. Sequenced input: axillary lymph node tissue. This clonotype was obtained from a female donor with breast cancer. Some clones in this sample may be carry-over from other donors' samples. The chain links TRBV20-1 to TRBJ2-5; 8 bases match TRBD2. The CDR3 sequence: CSAGGLGSVATQYF. The DNA for the CDR3 is TGCAGTGCCGGGGGACTAGGATCGGTAGCGACCCAGTACTTC.